The clone carrying this TCR beta chain was observed many times. CDR3 length: 15 amino acids. CDR1 and CDR2 (germline): MRHNA, SNTAGT. Trimming took 5 bases from V and 4 from J; bases not matched to a gene: 8. In TCRdb, the RT-PCR reads were re-called with MiXCR into one record per CDR3 protein. Among more than 550,000 distinct CDR3 sequences, 12% to 15% were seen once, and the ten largest hold about 3.9%. This clonotype was obtained from a female donor in good health, serving as a healthy control. This sequence joins TRBV6-4 and TRBJ2-7; TRBD2 matches at 10 bases. The specimen was memory CD4+ T cells from blood. The chain's CDR3 is CASSMYLAGEYEQYF. The CDR3 region has the DNA TGTGCCAGCAGTATGTACCTAGCGGGGGAATACGAGCAGTACTTC.